This T cell receptor (beta chain) stems from a study of blood T cell repertoires in COVID-19. V shed 1 base and J 7 bases; nucleotides not matched to a gene: 7. The CDR3 length is 16 residues. Germline V CDR1 and CDR2: LNHNV, YYDKDF (reference sequence). Libraries were prepared by immunoSEQ multiplex PCR; TCRdb keeps only in-frame clonotypes and omits some of them. The table includes more than 300,000 clones, around 87% detected once. The source is a young woman with COVID-19, enrolled during active disease. The material sequenced was peripheral blood. This chain links TRBV15 with TRBJ2-1; 10 bases are shared with TRBD2. This CDR3 is CATSRAPAGGSNEQFF. Here the CDR3 DNA reads TGTGCCACCAGCAGAGCGCCAGCGGGAGGGTCGAATGAGCAGTTCTTC.